These 18 T cell receptor beta chains were sequenced from one sample in a study of CD8+ T cells in alopecia areata. Stated treatment: oral pan-JAK inhibitor, 5-10 mg twice daily. TCR sequencing used cDNA made by reverse transcription of extracted RNA. Data came from immunoSEQ multiplex PCR; TCRdb stores just in-frame clones and leaves some out. The data hold about 280,000 clones, with 55% to 70% observed a single time. Source: CD4+ T cells sorted from blood, taken at week 24, from a patient treated with tofacitinib. These receptors were collected from a human donor with alopecia areata.

This clone was counted only a few times. The rearrangement uses TRBV4-3 and TRBJ2-1, with D possibly matching TRBD2 (7 bases). The CDR3 is 13 residues long. V dropped 0 bases and J dropped 12 bases, with 12 bases sitting between them. Looked up from germline, CDR1 is LGHNA and CDR2 is YSLEER. As DNA, the CDR3 is TGCGCCAGCAGCCAAGATCCGAGGGGGGGGCAGTTCTTC. Translated: CASSQDPRGGQFF.

The chain recombines TRBV20-1 with TRBJ2-3; D remains ambiguous. The CDR3 length is 11 residues. Looked up from germline, CDR1 is DFQATT and CDR2 is SNEGSKA (reference sequence). V dropped 7 bases and J dropped 2 bases, with 7 bases sitting between them. The CDR3 is CSVSTTDTQYF. CDR3 nucleotides: TGCAGTGTCAGCACCACAGATACGCAGTATTTT.

This clone was seen many times. Different DNA sequences within this sample yield the same CDR3. The V and J genes are TRBV2 and TRBJ1-6; D is undetermined. This CDR3 region has 13 residues. Germline CDR1 reads SNHLY; CDR2 reads FYNNEI. V dropped 2 bases and J dropped 7 bases, with 6 bases sitting between them. The CDR3 protein is CASSEIGNSPLHF. In DNA, the CDR3 is TGTGCCAGCAGTGAAATCGGGAATTCACCCCTCCACTTT.

This clone was recorded a few times. This chain links TRBV29-1 with TRBJ2-4; D is unresolved. Trimming stripped 4 bases from V and 2 bases from J, with 9 bases between. CDR1 and CDR2 (germline): SQVTM, ANQGSEA. The length of the CDR3 is 13 residues. The CDR3: CSVATGPKNIQYF. CDR3 nucleotide sequence: TGCAGCGTTGCCACCGGGCCCAAAAACATTCAGTACTTC.

This clone was picked up a small number of times. The chain combines TRBV6-5 with TRBJ2-6, with no clear D. V was pared by 5 bases and J by 4 bases, with 3 bases between. The CDR3 loop spans 12 amino acids. The germline V gene has CDR1 MNHEY and CDR2 SVGAGI. CDR3 in DNA: TGTGCCAGCAGTGGAGGGGCCAACGTCCTGACTTTC. It specifies CASSGGANVLTF.

The table lists this clone with a few counts. The chain carries TRBV29-1 and TRBJ2-1, with a weak D call TRBD1 (8 bases). This CDR3 has 14 residues. Trimming pared 6 bases from V and 8 bases from J, leaving 20 bases between. Germline V lookup: CDR1 SQVTM, CDR2 ANQGSEA. CDR3 in DNA: TGCAGCGTCCGCCATCGACAGGGGAGGGATGAGCAGTTCTTC. Translating gives CSVRHRQGRDEQFF.

CDR3: CASSLKLANSPLHF. The DNA for the CDR3 is TGTGCCAGCAGCTTAAAACTGGCAAATTCACCCCTCCACTTT. The chain links TRBV7-9 to TRBJ1-6; D not certain. Germline V gene data show CDR1 as SEHNR and CDR2 as FQNEAQ (reference sequence). There are 14 residues in the CDR3. Trimming left V 2 bases short and J 7 bases short, with 9 bases between. Supplemented by reference TRBV7-9 and TRBJ1-6, the full variable domain reads DTGVSQNPRHKITKRGQNVTFRCDPISEHNRLYWYRQTLGQGPEFLTYFQNEAQLEKSRLLSDRFSAERPKGSFSTLEIQRTEQGDSAMYLCASSLKLANSPLHFGNGTRLTVT.

This chain joins TRBV13 and TRBJ2-3, with D unresolved. This CDR3 is 14 amino acids long. The V end was cut by 0 bases, the J end by 0 bases, with 4 bases between. Germline V gene lookup returns CDR1 PRHDT and CDR2 FYEKMQ (reference sequence). CDR3 nucleotides: TGTGCCAGCAGCTTAGGGCCCAGCACAGATACGCAGTATTTT. This codes for CASSLGPSTDTQYF.

This chain links TRBV7-9 with TRBJ2-1; a weak D match, TRBD1 (7 bases). CDR3 length: 14 amino acids. In germline, CDR1 is SEHNR, CDR2 FQNEAQ (reference sequence). Trimming shortened V by 5 bases and J by 8 bases, and 16 bases separated the two germline ends. The CDR3 region is CASSRFRGEDEQFF. The CDR3 DNA reads TGTGCCAGCAGCCGATTCAGGGGGGAGGATGAGCAGTTCTTC.

This clone showed up just a few times. V is TRBV29-1 and J is TRBJ2-5; a possible D gene is TRBD2 (7 bases). This CDR3 contains 13 residues. Per germline, CDR1 SQVTM and CDR2 ANQGSEA. The ends were cut back, 7 bases at V and 5 bases at J, with 17 bases in the middle. This CDR3 is CSAWEGGDETQYF. The CDR3, as DNA: TGCAGCGCCTGGGAAGGGGGGGACGAGACCCAGTACTTC.

This chain links TRBV4-1 with TRBJ1-2, with a tentative D call TRBD1 (5 bases). Germline values: CDR1 MGHRA, CDR2 YSYEKL. CDR3 size: 15 residues. V gave up 4 bases and J gave up 4 bases, with 16 bases separating them. CDR3 bases: TGCGCCAGCAGCCCCCCCGAGCGGGGCATCTATGGCTACACCTTC. Translation: CASSPPERGIYGYTF.

The chain joins TRBV5-1 to TRBJ1-2; 10 nucleotides agree with TRBD1. Germline V gives CDR1 SGHRS, CDR2 YFSETQ. This CDR3 is 14 amino acids long. V lost 5 bases and J lost 8; bases outside the gene matches: 9. CDR3 nucleotide sequence: TGCGCCAGCAGACCGGACCGGGACAGGGGAGGCTACACCTTC. Protein sequence: CASRPDRDRGGYTF.

The V and J genes are TRBV7-2 and TRBJ1-5; D is perhaps TRBD1 (5 bases). Trimming stripped 2 bases from V and 1 base from J, with 15 bases between. Germline loops: CDR1 SGHTA, CDR2 FQGNSA. The CDR3 covers 17 residues. CDR3 sequence reads: CASSLSVGGVSNQPQHF. The CDR3 nucleotides read TGTGCCAGCAGCTTAAGTGTTGGGGGAGTCAGCAATCAGCCCCAGCATTTT.

The chain is built from TRBV7-9 and TRBJ1-2; D gene ambiguous. The ends were cut back, 4 bases at V and 2 bases at J, with 11 bases in the middle. CDR3 length equals 14 residues. Germline assignment: CDR1 SEHNR and CDR2 FQNEAQ (reference sequence). The CDR3 protein is CASSSSGRNYGYTF. The CDR3 DNA follows: TGTGCCAGCAGCTCCAGCGGGCGGAACTATGGCTACACCTTC.

This rearrangement joins TRBV30 to TRBJ1-3; D might be TRBD1 (6 bases). Per the germline V gene, CDR1 is GTSNPN and CDR2 is SVGIG (reference sequence). The length of the CDR3 is 14 residues. V was clipped by 8 bases and J by 0 bases, with 14 bases between them. CDR3 residues: CAIYRENSGNTIYF. The CDR3 region has the DNA TGTGCCATATACAGGGAAAACTCTGGAAACACCATATATTTT.

This chain links TRBV7-3 with TRBJ2-3; D is possibly TRBD1 (6 bases). Germline V lookup: CDR1 SGHTA, CDR2 FQGTGA. V was shortened by 3 bases and J by 1 base, with 20 bases between the two germline ends. CDR3 length: 18 amino acids. CDR3 loop: CASSFPRRQVEGTDTQYF. The CDR3 DNA reads TGTGCCAGCAGCTTCCCTCGTCGACAGGTGGAGGGCACAGATACGCAGTATTTT.

This clone was counted only a few times. This chain uses TRBV10-3 with TRBJ2-1, with 7 positions matching TRBD2. Losses at the gene ends were 7 bases for V and 6 bases for J; bases not matched to a gene: 6. Germline values: CDR1 ENHRY, CDR2 SYGVKD. The CDR3 consists of 13 residues. The CDR3 bases are TGTGCCATCACTGGACTAGTGGGCAATGAGCAGTTCTTC. Translating gives CAITGLVGNEQFF.

This rearrangement joins TRBV7-9 to TRBJ1-2; D is perhaps TRBD1 (6 bases). Per germline, CDR1 SEHNR and CDR2 FQNEAQ (reference sequence). CDR3 length: 14 amino acids. V was shortened by 11 bases and J by 0 bases, with 16 bases between the two germline ends. CDR3 amino acids: CAGGPRPTNYGYTF. CDR3 in DNA: TGTGCCGGGGGCCCGCGGCCCACTAACTATGGCTACACCTTC.